What follows are 8 T cell receptor beta chains derived from one specimen sequenced in a study of T-cell memory formation after mild COVID-19. TCRdb re-called the 5' RACE reads through MiXCR, storing one row per CDR3 protein. Of fewer than 650,000 distinct CDR3 sequences detected, 17% appear once; the ten largest clones hold roughly 8.2%. The source material was PBMCs or a T cell subset sorted from them (not recorded which). The receptor source for this set is an adult woman who had mild COVID-19 (a few samples of this study predate the infection). Cell type and time point are not known.

CDR3 nucleotide sequence: TGCGCCAGCAGAGACCGGGCCCTCAGTCACCCAGATACGCAGTATTTT. The encoded protein is CASRDRALSHPDTQYF. The chain recombines TRBV5-1 with TRBJ2-3, with D hard to call. Between the trimmed V and J ends, which lost 5 bases and 4 bases, there was a span of 20 bases. Germline CDR1 reads SGHRS; CDR2 reads YFSETQ. CDR3 length: 16 amino acids.

The chain carries TRBV27 and TRBJ2-4, with 14 bases matching TRBD2. Germline assignment: CDR1 MNHEY and CDR2 SMNVEV (reference sequence). CDR3 length: 13 amino acids. J gave up 15 bases and V 8 bases, and 9 bases lay outside the gene matches. The CDR3 DNA follows: TGTGCCAGCCGATCGGGACTAGCGGGGGCCTGGTACTTC. Translation: CASRSGLAGAWYF.

The chain uses TRBV5-1 and TRBJ2-1; D is tentatively TRBD1 or TRBD2 (5 bases each). The CDR3 is 15 amino acids. Between the trimmed V and J ends, which lost 2 bases and 0 bases, there was a span of 9 bases. CDR1 SGHRS and CDR2 YFSETQ come from the germline V gene. As DNA, the CDR3 is TGCGCCAGCAGCTTCCGGGACGCCTCCTACAATGAGCAGTTCTTC. Its protein is CASSFRDASYNEQFF.

The V gene is TRBV9, the J gene TRBJ2-7; possibly TRBD1 for D (6 bases). This CDR3 is 14 amino acids long. Germline V gives CDR1 SGDLS, CDR2 YYNGEE. Between the trimmed V and J ends, which lost 4 bases and 1 base, there was a span of 12 bases. The DNA of the CDR3 is TGTGCCAGCAGCCACTATACAGGGTCCTACGAGCAGTACTTC. This encodes CASSHYTGSYEQYF.

The chain is built from TRBV5-1 and TRBJ1-6; D possibly corresponds to TRBD1 (5 bases). This CDR3 is 16 amino acids long. Germline V lookup: CDR1 SGHRS, CDR2 YFSETQ. With 0 bases removed from V and 10 bases from J, the gap between germline ends came to 17 bases. CDR3 amino acids: CASSLGPGEVRSPLHF. The CDR3 DNA follows: TGCGCCAGCAGCTTGGGTCCGGGGGAAGTAAGATCACCCCTCCACTTT. Full variable domain (rest looked up from reference TRBV5-1 and TRBJ1-6): KAGVTQTPRYLIKTRGQQVTLSCSPISGHRSVSWYQQTPGQGLQFLFEYFSETQRNKGNFPGRFSGRQFSNSRSEMNVSTLELGDSALYLCASSLGPGEVRSPLHFGNGTRLTVT.

The chain combines TRBV20-1 with TRBJ2-2; no clear D gene. The CDR3 runs to 12 residues. Germline CDR1 DFQATT, CDR2 SNEGSKA (reference sequence). Trimming removed 5 bases from V and 6 bases from J, with 10 bases in between. This CDR3 is CSAYDTSGELFF. In nucleotides, the CDR3 is TGCAGTGCTTACGATACTTCCGGGGAGCTGTTTTTT.

This rearrangement joins TRBV7-2 to TRBJ2-3; D is undetermined. The CDR3 is 14 amino acids. Deletions cut 5 bases from V and 0 bases from J, with 9 bases between. Germline loops: CDR1 SGHTA, CDR2 FQGNSA. CDR3 sequence (DNA): TGTGCCAGCAGCGACATGGGTAGCACAGATACGCAGTATTTT. Translated, it gives CASSDMGSTDTQYF.

The V call is TRBV20-1, the J call TRBJ2-4; D unclear. Looked up from germline, CDR1 is DFQATT and CDR2 is SNEGSKA (reference sequence). V was clipped by 3 bases and J by 10 bases, with 7 bases between them. The CDR3 spans 10 residues. CDR3 residues: CSASQGIQYF. The CDR3 coding sequence is TGCAGTGCTAGTCAAGGGATTCAGTACTTC.